The clone carrying this T cell receptor beta chain has just a few counts. Its antigen is unknown. This entry belongs to a study of cytomegalovirus exposure and HLA in healthy donors. The study, taken as a whole, reports: In an earlier analysis, about 87% or about 30%: the productive usage of most TCR beta V segments.

With 60 Vbeta and 13 Jbeta primers, the PCR was carried out. Profiling relied on immunoSEQ multiplex PCR, and the TCRdb table lists in-frame clones only, not all of them. The data show under 100,000 clones, about two thirds seen once. The V gene lost 4 bases and the J gene lost 0 bases, with 13 bases spanning the gap. The CDR3 covers 16 residues. The V gene's germline CDR1 is SGHAT and CDR2 FQDESV (reference sequence). Sequencing was done on a sample of PBMCs. The gene calls are TRBV11-1 and TRBJ2-4, with unresolved D. The sequence came from a woman in her 50s in good health and CMV-seropositive. The CDR3 spells CASSSPGQLAKNIQYF. The CDR3 DNA sequence: TGTGCCAGCAGCTCGCCCGGTCAACTAGCCAAAAACATTCAGTACTTC.